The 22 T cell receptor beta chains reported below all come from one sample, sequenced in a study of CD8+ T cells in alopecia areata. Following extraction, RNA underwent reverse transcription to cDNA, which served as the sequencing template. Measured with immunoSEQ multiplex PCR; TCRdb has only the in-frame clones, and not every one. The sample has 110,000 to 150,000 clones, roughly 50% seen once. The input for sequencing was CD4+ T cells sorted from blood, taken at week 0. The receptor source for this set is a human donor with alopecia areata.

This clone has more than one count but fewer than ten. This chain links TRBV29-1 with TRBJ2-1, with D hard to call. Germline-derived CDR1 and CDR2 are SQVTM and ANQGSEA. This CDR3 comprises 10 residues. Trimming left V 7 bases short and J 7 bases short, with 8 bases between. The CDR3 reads CSGLGNEQFF. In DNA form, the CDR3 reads TGCAGCGGCCTGGGAAATGAGCAGTTCTTC.

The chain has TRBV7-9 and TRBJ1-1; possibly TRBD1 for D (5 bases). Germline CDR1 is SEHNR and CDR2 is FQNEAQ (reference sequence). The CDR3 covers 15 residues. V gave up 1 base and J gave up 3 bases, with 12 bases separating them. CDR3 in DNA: TGTGCCAGCAGCTTAGGTGGCAGAGGGGACACTGAAGCTTTCTTT. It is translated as CASSLGGRGDTEAFF.

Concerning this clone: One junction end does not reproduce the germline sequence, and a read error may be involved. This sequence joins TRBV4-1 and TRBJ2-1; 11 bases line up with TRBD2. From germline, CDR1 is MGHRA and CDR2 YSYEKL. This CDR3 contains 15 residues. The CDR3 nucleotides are TGCGCCAGCACCCAAACTAGCGGGGGCTACAATGAGCAGTTCTTC. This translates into CASTQTSGGYNEQFF.

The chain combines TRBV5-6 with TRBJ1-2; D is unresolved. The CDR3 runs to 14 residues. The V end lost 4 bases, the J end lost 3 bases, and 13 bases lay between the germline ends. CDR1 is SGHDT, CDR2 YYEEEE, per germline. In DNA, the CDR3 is TGTGCCAGCAGCGGGTGGCCTGTTGACTATGGCTACACCTTC. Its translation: CASSGWPVDYGYTF.

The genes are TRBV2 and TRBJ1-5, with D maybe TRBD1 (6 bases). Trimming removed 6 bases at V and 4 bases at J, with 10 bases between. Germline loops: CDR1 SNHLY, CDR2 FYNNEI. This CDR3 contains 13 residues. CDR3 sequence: CASRQGSNQPQHF. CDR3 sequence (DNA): TGTGCCAGCAGACAGGGATCGAATCAGCCCCAGCATTTT.

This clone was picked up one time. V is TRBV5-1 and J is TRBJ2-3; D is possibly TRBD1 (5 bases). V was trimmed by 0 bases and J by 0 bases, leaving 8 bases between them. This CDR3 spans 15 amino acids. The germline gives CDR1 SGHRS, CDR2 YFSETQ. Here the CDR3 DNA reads TGCGCCAGCAGCTTGGCGGCAGGGAGCACAGATACGCAGTATTTT. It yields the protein CASSLAAGSTDTQYF.

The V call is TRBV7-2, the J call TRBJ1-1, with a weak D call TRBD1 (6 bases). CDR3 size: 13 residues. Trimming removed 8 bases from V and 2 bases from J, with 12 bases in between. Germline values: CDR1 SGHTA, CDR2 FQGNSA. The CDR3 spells CASGSQGNTEAFF. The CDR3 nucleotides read TGTGCCAGCGGTTCACAGGGAAACACTGAAGCTTTCTTT.

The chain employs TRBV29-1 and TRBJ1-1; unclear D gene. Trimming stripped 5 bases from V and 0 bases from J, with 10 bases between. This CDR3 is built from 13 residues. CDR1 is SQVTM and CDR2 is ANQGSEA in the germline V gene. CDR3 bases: TGCAGCGTTAAACGATACATGAACACTGAAGCTTTCTTT. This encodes CSVKRYMNTEAFF.

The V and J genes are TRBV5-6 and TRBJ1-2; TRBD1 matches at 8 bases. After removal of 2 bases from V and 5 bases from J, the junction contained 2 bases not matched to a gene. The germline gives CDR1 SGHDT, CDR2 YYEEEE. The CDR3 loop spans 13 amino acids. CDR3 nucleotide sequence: TGTGCCAGCAGCTTACAGGGGGGATATGGCTACACCTTC. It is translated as CASSLQGGYGYTF.

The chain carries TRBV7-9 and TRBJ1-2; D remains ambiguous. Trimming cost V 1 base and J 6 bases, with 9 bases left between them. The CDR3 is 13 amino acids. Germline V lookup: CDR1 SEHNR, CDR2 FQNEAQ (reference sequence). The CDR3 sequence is CASSLEVSHGYTF. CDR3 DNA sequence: TGTGCCAGCAGCTTAGAGGTCAGCCATGGCTACACCTTC. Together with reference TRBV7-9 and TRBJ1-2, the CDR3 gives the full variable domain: DTGVSQNPRHKITKRGQNVTFRCDPISEHNRLYWYRQTLGQGPEFLTYFQNEAQLEKSRLLSDRFSAERPKGSFSTLEIQRTEQGDSAMYLCASSLEVSHGYTFGSGTRLTVV.

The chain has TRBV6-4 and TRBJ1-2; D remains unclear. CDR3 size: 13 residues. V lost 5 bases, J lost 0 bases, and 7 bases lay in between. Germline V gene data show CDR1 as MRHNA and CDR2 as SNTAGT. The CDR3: CASSKQANYGYTF. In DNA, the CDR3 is TGTGCCAGCAGTAAGCAAGCTAACTATGGCTACACCTTC.

The CDR3, as DNA: TGTGCCATCACCGGGGCCCCGGAGGGTTCCGAGCAGTACTTC. Encoded protein: CAITGAPEGSEQYF. The V call is TRBV10-3, the J call TRBJ2-7; maybe TRBD2 (6 bases). The CDR3 sequence is 14 residues long. Trimming removed 7 bases from V and 6 bases from J, with 19 bases in between. Germline CDR1 ENHRY, CDR2 SYGVKD.

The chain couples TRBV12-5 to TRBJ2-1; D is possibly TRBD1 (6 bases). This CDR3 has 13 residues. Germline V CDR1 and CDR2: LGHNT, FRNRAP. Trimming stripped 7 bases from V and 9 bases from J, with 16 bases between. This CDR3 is CASAGGQTFEQFF. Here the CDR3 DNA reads TGTGCTAGTGCTGGGGGACAAACGTTTGAGCAGTTCTTC.

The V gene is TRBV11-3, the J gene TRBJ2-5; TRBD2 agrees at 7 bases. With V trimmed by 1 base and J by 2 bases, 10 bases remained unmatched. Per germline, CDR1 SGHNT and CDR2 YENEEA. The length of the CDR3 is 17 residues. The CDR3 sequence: CASSLGLPWGGQETQYF. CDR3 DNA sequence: TGTGCCAGCAGCTTAGGTCTCCCCTGGGGGGGTCAAGAGACCCAGTACTTC.

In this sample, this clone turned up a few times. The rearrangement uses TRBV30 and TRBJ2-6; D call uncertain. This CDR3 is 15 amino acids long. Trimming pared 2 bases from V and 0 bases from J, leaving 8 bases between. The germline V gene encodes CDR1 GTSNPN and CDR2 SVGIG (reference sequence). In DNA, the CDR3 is TGTGCCTGGAGTAGGGAAAGCTCTGGGGCCAACGTCCTGACTTTC. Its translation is CAWSRESSGANVLTF.

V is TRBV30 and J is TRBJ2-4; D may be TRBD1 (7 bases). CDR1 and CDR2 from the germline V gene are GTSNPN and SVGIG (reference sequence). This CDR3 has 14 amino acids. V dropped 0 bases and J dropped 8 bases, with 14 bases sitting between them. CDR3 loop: CAWSVGGGWDIQYF. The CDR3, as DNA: TGTGCCTGGAGTGTAGGAGGGGGCTGGGACATTCAGTACTTC.

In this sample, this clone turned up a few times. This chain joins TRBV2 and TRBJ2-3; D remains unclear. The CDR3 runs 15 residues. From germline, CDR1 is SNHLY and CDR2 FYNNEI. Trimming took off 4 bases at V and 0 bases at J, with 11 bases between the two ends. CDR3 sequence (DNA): TGTGCCAGCAGTGTGGGTCAGACTAGCACAGATACGCAGTATTTT. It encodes CASSVGQTSTDTQYF.

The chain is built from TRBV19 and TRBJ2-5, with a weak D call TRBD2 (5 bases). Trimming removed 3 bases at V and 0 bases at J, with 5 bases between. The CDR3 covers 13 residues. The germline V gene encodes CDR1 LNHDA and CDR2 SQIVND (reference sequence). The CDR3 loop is CASSMDYQETQYF. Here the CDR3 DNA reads TGTGCCAGTAGTATGGACTACCAAGAGACCCAGTACTTC.

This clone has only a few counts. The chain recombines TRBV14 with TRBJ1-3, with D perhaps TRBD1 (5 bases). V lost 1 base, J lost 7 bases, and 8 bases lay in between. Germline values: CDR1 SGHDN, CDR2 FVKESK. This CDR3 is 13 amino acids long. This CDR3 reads CASSQVGGNTIYF. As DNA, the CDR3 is TGTGCCAGCAGCCAAGTTGGGGGGAACACCATATATTTT.

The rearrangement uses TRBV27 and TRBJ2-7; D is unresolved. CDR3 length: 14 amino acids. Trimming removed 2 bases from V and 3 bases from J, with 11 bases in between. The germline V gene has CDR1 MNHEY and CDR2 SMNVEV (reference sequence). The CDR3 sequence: CASSLVGGYYEQYF. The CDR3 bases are TGTGCCAGCAGTTTAGTCGGCGGATACTACGAGCAGTACTTC.

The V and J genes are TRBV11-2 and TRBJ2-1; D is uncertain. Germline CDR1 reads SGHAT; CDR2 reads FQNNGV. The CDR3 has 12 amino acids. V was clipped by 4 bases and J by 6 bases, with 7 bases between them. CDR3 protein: CASSSPLNEQFF. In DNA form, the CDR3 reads TGTGCCAGCAGCTCACCCCTCAATGAGCAGTTCTTC.

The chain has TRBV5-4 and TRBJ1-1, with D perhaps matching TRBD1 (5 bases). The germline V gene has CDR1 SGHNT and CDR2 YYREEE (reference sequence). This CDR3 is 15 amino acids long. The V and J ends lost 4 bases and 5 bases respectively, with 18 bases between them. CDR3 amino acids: CASSAGGGGRTEAFF. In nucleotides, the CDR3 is TGTGCCAGCAGCGCCGGCGGGGGAGGGCGAACTGAAGCTTTCTTT.